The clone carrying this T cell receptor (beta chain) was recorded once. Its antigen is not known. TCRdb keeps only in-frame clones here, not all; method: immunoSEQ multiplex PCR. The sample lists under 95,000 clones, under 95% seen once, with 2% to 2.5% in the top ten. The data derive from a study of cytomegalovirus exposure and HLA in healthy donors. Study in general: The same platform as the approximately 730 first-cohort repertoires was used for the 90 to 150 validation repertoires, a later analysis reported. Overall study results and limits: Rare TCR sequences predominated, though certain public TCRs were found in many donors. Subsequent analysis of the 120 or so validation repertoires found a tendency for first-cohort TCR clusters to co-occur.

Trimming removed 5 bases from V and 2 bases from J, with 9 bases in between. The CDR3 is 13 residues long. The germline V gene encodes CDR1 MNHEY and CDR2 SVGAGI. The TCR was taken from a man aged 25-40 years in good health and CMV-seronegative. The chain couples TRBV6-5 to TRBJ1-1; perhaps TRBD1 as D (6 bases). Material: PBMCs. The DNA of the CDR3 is TGTGCCAGCAGTCGACAGGTTAACACTGAAGCTTTCTTT. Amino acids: CASSRQVNTEAFF.